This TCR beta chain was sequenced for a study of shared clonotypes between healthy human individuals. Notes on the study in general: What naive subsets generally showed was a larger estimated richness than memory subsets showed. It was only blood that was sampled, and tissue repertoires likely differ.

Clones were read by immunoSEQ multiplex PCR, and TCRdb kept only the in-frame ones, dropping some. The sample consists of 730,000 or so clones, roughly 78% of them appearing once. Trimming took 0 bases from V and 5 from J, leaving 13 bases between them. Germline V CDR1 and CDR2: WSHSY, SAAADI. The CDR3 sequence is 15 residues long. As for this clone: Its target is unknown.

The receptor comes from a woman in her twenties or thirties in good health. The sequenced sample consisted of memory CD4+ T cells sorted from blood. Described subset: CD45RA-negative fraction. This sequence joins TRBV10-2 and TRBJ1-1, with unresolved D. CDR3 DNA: TGCGCCAGCAGTGAGTCGACGGGAAGTAAGACTGAAGCTTTCTTT. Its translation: CASSESTGSKTEAFF.